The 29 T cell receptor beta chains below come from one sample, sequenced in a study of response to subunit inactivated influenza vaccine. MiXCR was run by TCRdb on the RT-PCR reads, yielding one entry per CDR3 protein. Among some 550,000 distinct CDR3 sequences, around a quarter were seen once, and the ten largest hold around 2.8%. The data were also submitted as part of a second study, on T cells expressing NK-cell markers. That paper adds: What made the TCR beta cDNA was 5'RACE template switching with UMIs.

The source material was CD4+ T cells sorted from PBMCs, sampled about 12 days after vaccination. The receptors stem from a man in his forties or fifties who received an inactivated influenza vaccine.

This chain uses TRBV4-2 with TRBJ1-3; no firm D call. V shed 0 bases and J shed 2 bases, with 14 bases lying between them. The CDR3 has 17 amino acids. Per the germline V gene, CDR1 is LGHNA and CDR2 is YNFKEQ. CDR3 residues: CASSQDWGQAAGNTIYF. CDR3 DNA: TGTGCCAGCAGCCAAGATTGGGGTCAGGCTGCTGGAAACACCATATATTTT.

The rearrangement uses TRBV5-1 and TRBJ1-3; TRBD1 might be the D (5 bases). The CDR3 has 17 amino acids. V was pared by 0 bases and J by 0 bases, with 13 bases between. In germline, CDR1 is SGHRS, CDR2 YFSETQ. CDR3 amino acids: CASSLAPHRISGNTIYF. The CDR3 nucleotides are TGCGCCAGCAGCTTGGCCCCACACAGGATCTCTGGAAACACCATATATTTT.

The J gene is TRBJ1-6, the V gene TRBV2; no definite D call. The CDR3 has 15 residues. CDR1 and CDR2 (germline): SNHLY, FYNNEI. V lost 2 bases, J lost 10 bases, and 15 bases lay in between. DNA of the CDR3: TGTGCCAGCAGTGAAATCCCCAGGTGGCGATCACCCCTCCACTTT. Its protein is CASSEIPRWRSPLHF.

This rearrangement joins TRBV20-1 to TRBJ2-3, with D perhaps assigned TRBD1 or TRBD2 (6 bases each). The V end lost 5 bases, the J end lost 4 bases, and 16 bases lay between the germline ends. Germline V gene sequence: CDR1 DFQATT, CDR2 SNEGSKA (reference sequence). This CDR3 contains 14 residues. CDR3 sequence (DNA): TGCAGTGCTCCCCCCGGGGGCGCATCAGATACGCAGTATTTT. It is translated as CSAPPGGASDTQYF.

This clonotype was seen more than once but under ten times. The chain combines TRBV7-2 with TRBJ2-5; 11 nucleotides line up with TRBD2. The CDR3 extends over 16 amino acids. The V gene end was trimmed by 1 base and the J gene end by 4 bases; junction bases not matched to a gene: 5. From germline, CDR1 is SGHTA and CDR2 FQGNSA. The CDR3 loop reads CASSLGFSGRGETQYF. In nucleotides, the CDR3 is TGTGCCAGCAGCTTAGGATTTAGCGGGAGGGGAGAGACCCAGTACTTC. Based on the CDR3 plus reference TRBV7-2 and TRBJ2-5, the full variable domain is GAGVSQSPSNKVTEKGKDVELRCDPISGHTALYWYRQSLGQGLEFLIYFQGNSAPDKSGLPSDRFSAERTGGSVSTLTIQRTQQEDSAVYLCASSLGFSGRGETQYFGPGTRLLVL.

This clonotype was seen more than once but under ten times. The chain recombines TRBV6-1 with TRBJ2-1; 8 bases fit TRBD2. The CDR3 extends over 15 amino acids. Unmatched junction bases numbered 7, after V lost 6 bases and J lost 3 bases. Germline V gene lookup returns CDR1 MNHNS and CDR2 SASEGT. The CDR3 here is CASSPGLAHYNEQFF. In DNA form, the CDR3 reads TGTGCCAGCAGCCCCGGACTAGCACACTACAATGAGCAGTTCTTC.

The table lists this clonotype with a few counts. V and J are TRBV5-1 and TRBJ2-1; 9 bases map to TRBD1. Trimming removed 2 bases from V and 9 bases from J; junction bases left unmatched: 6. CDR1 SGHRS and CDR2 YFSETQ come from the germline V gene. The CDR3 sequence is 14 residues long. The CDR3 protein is CASSFRGQGGEQFF. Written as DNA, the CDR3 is TGCGCCAGCAGCTTCAGGGGACAGGGTGGTGAGCAGTTCTTC. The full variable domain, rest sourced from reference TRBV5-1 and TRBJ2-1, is KAGVTQTPRYLIKTRGQQVTLSCSPISGHRSVSWYQQTPGQGLQFLFEYFSETQRNKGNFPGRFSGRQFSNSRSEMNVSTLELGDSALYLCASSFRGQGGEQFFGPGTRLTVL.

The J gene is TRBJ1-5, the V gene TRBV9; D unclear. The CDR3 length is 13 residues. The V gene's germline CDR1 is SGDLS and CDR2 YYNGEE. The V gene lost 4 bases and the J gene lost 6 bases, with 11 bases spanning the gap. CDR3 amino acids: CASSPADAQPQHF. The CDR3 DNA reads TGTGCCAGCAGCCCAGCGGACGCTCAGCCCCAGCATTTT.

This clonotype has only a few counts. The CDR3 reads CASRDTSGNTGELFF. CDR3 in DNA: TGTGCCAGCAGGGATACTAGCGGCAACACCGGGGAGCTGTTTTTT. The chain carries TRBV7-3 and TRBJ2-2, with TRBD2 matching over 8 bases. Germline V CDR1 and CDR2: SGHTA, FQGTGA. This CDR3 contains 15 residues. With V trimmed by 6 bases and J by 2 bases, 5 bases remained unmatched.

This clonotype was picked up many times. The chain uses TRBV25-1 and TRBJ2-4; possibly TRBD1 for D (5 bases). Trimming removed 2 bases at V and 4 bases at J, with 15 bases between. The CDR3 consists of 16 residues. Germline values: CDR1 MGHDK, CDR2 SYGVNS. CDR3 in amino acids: CASSEGSRVRKNIQYF. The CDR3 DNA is TGTGCCAGCAGTGAAGGGTCCAGGGTTCGGAAAAACATTCAGTACTTC.

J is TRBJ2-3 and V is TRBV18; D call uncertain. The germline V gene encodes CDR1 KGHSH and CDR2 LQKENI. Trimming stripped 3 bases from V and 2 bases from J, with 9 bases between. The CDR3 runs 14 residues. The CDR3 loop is CASSPSSPTDTQYF. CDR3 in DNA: TGTGCCAGCTCACCCTCAAGCCCCACAGATACGCAGTATTTT.

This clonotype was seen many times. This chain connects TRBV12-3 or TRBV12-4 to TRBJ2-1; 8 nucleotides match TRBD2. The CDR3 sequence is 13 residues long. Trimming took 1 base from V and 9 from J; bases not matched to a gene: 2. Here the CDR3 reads CASSLGREGEQFF. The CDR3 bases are TGTGCCAGCAGTTTAGGCCGGGAGGGTGAGCAGTTCTTC.

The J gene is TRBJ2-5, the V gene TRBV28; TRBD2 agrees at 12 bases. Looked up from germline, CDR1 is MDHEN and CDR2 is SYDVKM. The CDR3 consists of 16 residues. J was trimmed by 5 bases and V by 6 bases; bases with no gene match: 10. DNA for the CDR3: TGTGCCAGCAGCTGGACTTTAACTAGCGGGGGGGAGACCCAGTACTTC. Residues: CASSWTLTSGGETQYF.

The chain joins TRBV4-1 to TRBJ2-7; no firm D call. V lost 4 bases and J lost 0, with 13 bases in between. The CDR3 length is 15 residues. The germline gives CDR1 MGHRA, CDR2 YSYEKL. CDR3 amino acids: CASSPKIVSSYEQYF. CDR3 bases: TGCGCCAGCAGCCCCAAGATTGTTAGCTCCTACGAGCAGTACTTC.

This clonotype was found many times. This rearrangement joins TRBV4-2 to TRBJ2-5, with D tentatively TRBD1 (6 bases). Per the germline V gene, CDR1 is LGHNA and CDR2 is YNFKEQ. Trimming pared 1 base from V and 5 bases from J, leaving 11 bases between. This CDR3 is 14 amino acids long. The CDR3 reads CASSQGQGSETQYF. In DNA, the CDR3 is TGTGCCAGCAGCCAAGGGCAGGGGAGTGAGACCCAGTACTTC.

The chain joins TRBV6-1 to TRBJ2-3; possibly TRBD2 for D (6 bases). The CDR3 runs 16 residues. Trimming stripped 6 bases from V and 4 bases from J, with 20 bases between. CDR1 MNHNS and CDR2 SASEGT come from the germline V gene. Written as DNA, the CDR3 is TGTGCCAGCAGGCTAGGAGCGGGCTCCCACTCAGATACGCAGTATTTT. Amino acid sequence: CASRLGAGSHSDTQYF.

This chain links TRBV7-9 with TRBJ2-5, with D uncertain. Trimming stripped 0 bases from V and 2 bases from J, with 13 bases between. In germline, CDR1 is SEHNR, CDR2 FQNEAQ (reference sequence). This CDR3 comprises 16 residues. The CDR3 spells CASSLANSFYQETQYF. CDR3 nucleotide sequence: TGTGCCAGCAGCTTAGCGAACAGTTTCTATCAAGAGACCCAGTACTTC. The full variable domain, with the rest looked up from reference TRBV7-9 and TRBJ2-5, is DTGVSQNPRHKITKRGQNVTFRCDPISEHNRLYWYRQTLGQGPEFLTYFQNEAQLEKSRLLSDRFSAERPKGSFSTLEIQRTEQGDSAMYLCASSLANSFYQETQYFGPGTRLLVL.

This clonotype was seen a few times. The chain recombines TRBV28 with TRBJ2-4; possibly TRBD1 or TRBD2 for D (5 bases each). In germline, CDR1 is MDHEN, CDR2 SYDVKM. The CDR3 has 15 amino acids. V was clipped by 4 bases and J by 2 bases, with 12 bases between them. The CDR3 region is CASSSAEGSKNIQYF. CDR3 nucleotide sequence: TGTGCCAGCAGTTCCGCCGAGGGGTCCAAAAACATTCAGTACTTC.

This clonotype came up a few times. The CDR3 loop is CASSPGWTSPLHF. CDR3 sequence (DNA): TGTGCCAGCAGTCCAGGATGGACTTCACCCCTCCACTTT. This rearrangement joins TRBV12-3 or TRBV12-4 to TRBJ1-6; D remains unclear. This CDR3 contains 13 residues. Trimming stripped 5 bases from V and 9 bases from J, with 11 bases between.

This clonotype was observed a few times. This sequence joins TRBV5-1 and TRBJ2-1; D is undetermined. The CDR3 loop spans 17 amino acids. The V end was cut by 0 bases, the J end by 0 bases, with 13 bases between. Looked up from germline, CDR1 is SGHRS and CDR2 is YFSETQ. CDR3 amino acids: CASSLVGISSSYNEQFF. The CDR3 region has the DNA TGCGCCAGCAGCTTGGTAGGGATTTCAAGCTCCTACAATGAGCAGTTCTTC.

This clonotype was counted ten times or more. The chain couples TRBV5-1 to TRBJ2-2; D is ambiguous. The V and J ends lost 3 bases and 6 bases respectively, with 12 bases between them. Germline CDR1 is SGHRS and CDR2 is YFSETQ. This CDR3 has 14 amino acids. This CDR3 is CASSSDQRPGELFF. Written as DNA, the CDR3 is TGCGCCAGCAGCTCCGATCAGAGACCCGGGGAGCTGTTTTTT.

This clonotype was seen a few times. The CDR3 region has the DNA TGTGCCAGCAGCCGGACTACCACGGGTGTCGGGGAGCAGTTCTTC. Its protein is CASSRTTTGVGEQFF. The chain carries TRBV7-3 and TRBJ2-1, with D possibly matching TRBD2 (6 bases). From germline, CDR1 is SGHTA and CDR2 FQGTGA. V lost 5 bases and J 10 bases, leaving 21 bases between the germline ends. The CDR3 runs to 15 residues.

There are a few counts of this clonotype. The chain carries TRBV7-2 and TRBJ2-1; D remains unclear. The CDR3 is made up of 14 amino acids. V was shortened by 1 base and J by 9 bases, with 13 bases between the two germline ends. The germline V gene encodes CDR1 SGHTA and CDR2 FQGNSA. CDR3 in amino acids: CASSLELGIAEQFF. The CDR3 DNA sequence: TGTGCCAGCAGCTTAGAGCTTGGAATCGCTGAGCAGTTCTTC.

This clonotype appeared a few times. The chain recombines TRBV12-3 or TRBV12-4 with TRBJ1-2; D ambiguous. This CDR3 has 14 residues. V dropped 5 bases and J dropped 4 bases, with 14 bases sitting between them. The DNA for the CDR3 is TGTGCCAGCAGTGAAGGCTCCCCGGGCTATGGCTACACCTTC. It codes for CASSEGSPGYGYTF.

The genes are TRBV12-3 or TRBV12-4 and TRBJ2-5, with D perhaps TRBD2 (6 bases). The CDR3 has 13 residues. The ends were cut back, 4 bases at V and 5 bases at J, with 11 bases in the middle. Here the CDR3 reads CASSSSARETQYF. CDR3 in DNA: TGTGCCAGCAGTTCTAGCGCACGGGAGACCCAGTACTTC.

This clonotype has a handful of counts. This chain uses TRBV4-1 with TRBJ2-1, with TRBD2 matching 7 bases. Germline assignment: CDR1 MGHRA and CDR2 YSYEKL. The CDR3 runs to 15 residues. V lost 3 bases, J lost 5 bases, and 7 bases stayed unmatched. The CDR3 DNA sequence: TGCGCCAGCAGCCACTTGGGGCTAGCGGACAATGAGCAGTTCTTC. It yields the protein CASSHLGLADNEQFF.

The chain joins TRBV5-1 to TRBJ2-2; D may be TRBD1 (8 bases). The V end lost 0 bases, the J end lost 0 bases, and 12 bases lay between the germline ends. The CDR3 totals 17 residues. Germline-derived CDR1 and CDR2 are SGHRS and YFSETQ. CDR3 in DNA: TGCGCCAGCAGCTTGGCGGGGGGACAGGCGAACACCGGGGAGCTGTTTTTT. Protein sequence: CASSLAGGQANTGELFF.

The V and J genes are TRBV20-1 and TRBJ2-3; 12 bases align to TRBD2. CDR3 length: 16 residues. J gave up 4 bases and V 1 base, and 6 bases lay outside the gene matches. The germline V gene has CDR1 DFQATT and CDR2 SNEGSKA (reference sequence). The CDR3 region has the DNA TGCAGTGCTAGAGGCCTAGCGGGAGGGGTGGCAGATACGCAGTATTTT. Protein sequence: CSARGLAGGVADTQYF.

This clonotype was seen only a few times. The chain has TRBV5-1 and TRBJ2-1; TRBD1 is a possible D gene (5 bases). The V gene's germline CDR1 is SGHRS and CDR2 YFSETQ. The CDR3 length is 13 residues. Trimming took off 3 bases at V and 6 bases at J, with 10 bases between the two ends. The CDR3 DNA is TGCGCCAGCAGCTGGGGCCCGGTCAATGAGCAGTTCTTC. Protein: CASSWGPVNEQFF.